The 19 T cell receptor beta chains below come from one sample, sequenced in a study of tumor-infiltrating lymphocytes in localized non-small cell lung cancer. Here immunoSEQ multiplex PCR was the method, and the copy in TCRdb shows in-frame clones only, minus some. The sample yields under 20,000 clones, about 70% seen once. The sample was lung tumor tissue. These receptors were taken from a human donor with non-small cell lung cancer.

The chain uses TRBV28 and TRBJ1-1; maybe TRBD1 (6 bases). CDR3 length equals 15 residues. Germline values: CDR1 MDHEN, CDR2 SYDVKM. Trimming removed 5 bases at V and 6 bases at J, with 19 bases between. The CDR3 coding sequence is TGTGCCAGCAGTCCGTCCTCACAGGGTCCCCCTGAAGCTTTCTTT. Translated, it gives CASSPSSQGPPEAFF.

This clone was seen a handful of times. The chain couples TRBV12-5 to TRBJ1-5; D might be TRBD1 (5 bases). CDR3 length: 15 amino acids. V dropped 1 base and J dropped 7 bases, with 14 bases sitting between them. Germline V lookup: CDR1 LGHNT, CDR2 FRNRAP. This CDR3 is CASGLGEGYIQPQHF. The CDR3 DNA reads as TGTGCTAGTGGTTTGGGGGAGGGGTATATACAGCCCCAGCATTTT.

This rearrangement joins TRBV6-1 to TRBJ2-7; D might be TRBD2 (6 bases). Germline loops: CDR1 MNHNS, CDR2 SASEGT. This CDR3 is 14 amino acids long. V gave up 4 bases and J gave up 2 bases, with 12 bases separating them. CDR3 coding DNA: TGTGCCAGCAGTGCCGGGACTTCCGCCTACGAGCAGTACTTC. Translating gives CASSAGTSAYEQYF.

The chain combines TRBV19 with TRBJ2-5; 11 bases map to TRBD2. V dropped 6 bases and J dropped 4; count of bases not matched to a gene: 10. Looked up from germline, CDR1 is LNHDA and CDR2 is SQIVND (reference sequence). The CDR3 consists of 16 residues. The CDR3 bases are TGTGCCAGTAGGGGGCCACTAGCGGGAGAAGGAGAGACCCAGTACTTC. This codes for CASRGPLAGEGETQYF.

The V and J genes are TRBV5-1 and TRBJ2-3, with 10 bases lining up with TRBD2. V gave up 0 bases and J gave up 3 bases; unmatched junction bases: 1. Germline CDR1 reads SGHRS; CDR2 reads YFSETQ. The CDR3 is 15 residues long. Here the CDR3 DNA reads TGCGCCAGCAGCTTGGCTAGCGGGAGTACAGATACGCAGTATTTT. As protein: CASSLASGSTDTQYF.

This chain joins TRBV5-6 and TRBJ2-2, with D perhaps TRBD2 (5 bases). Germline V lookup: CDR1 SGHDT, CDR2 YYEEEE. The CDR3 has 16 residues. With 2 bases removed from V and 7 bases from J, the gap between germline ends came to 18 bases. CDR3 loop: CASSFRSGLLFGELFF. The DNA of the CDR3 is TGTGCCAGCAGCTTTAGGTCTGGACTCCTCTTCGGGGAGCTGTTTTTT.

This clone was seen only a few times. The chain has TRBV30 and TRBJ1-2, with D tentatively TRBD1 (6 bases). V gave up 0 bases and J gave up 2 bases, with 16 bases separating them. This CDR3 comprises 16 residues. Germline V gene lookup returns CDR1 GTSNPN and CDR2 SVGIG (reference sequence). The CDR3 spells CAWSVGGASENYGYTF. The CDR3 DNA sequence: TGTGCCTGGAGTGTTGGGGGGGCTAGTGAGAACTATGGCTACACCTTC.

V and J are TRBV5-5 and TRBJ2-5; D may correspond to TRBD1 or TRBD2 (5 bases each). CDR1 and CDR2 (germline): SGHKS, YYEKEE (reference sequence). The CDR3 spans 15 residues. V was trimmed by 0 bases and J by 7 bases, leaving 16 bases between them. The CDR3 region has the DNA TGTGCCAGCAGCTTGGACCCGGGGTGGGGCGGGACCCAGTACTTC. Translated, it gives CASSLDPGWGGTQYF.

The chain has TRBV6-1 and TRBJ1-1, with a tentative D call TRBD1 (5 bases). The CDR3 extends over 14 amino acids. The V end was cut by 5 bases, the J end by 8 bases, with 18 bases between. Germline CDR1 is MNHNS and CDR2 is SASEGT. CDR3 sequence reads: CASSPSRGGWEAFF. CDR3 DNA: TGTGCCAGCAGTCCCTCGAGGGGCGGCTGGGAAGCTTTCTTT.

This chain joins TRBV4-2 and TRBJ2-2; unclear D gene. Trimming removed 4 bases from V and 5 bases from J, with 14 bases in between. CDR1 is LGHNA, CDR2 YNFKEQ, per germline. This CDR3 contains 15 residues. CDR3 protein: CASSPMGTVTGELFF. The CDR3 DNA sequence: TGTGCCAGCAGCCCCATGGGTACGGTGACCGGGGAGCTGTTTTTT.

This clone was detected only a few times. The V gene is TRBV27, the J gene TRBJ2-1; 7 bases agree with TRBD1. The CDR3 length is 16 residues. J gave up 4 bases and V 0 bases, and 6 bases lay outside the gene matches. The germline V gene encodes CDR1 MNHEY and CDR2 SMNVEV (reference sequence). The CDR3 sequence is CASSLSRGLLYNEQFF. DNA for the CDR3: TGTGCCAGCAGTTTATCAAGGGGGCTCCTTTACAATGAGCAGTTCTTC.

This rearrangement joins TRBV4-3 to TRBJ2-1; D uncertain. V lost 4 bases and J 2 bases, leaving 18 bases between the germline ends. CDR1 and CDR2 from the germline V gene are LGHNA and YSLEER. CDR3 length: 17 amino acids. CDR3 in amino acids: CASSPLSPIVTYNEQFF. Written as DNA, the CDR3 is TGCGCCAGCAGCCCCCTTAGCCCTATAGTCACCTACAATGAGCAGTTCTTC.

The chain couples TRBV6-1 to TRBJ1-2, with TRBD1 identical over 8 bases. In germline, CDR1 is MNHNS, CDR2 SASEGT. CDR3 length: 17 residues. With 0 bases clipped from V and 8 bases from J, the junction kept 14 bases outside the gene matches. CDR3 nucleotide sequence: TGTGCCAGCAGTGAAGCGAGGGGAGACAGGGGACGGGGAGGCTACACCTTC. Protein: CASSEARGDRGRGGYTF.

This clone was picked up a small number of times. This sequence joins TRBV5-1 and TRBJ2-7; 9 positions agree with TRBD1. Germline trimming cut 4 bases from V and 7 bases from J; bases unmatched to any gene: 9. CDR3 length: 14 residues. The V gene's germline CDR1 is SGHRS and CDR2 YFSETQ. The CDR3 sequence is CASSRGQGYGEQYF. In DNA, the CDR3 is TGCGCCAGCAGCAGGGGACAGGGTTACGGGGAGCAGTACTTC.

This chain joins TRBV11-2 and TRBJ2-6; D may correspond to TRBD1 or TRBD2 (5 bases each). The V end lost 7 bases, the J end lost 1 base, and 17 bases lay between the germline ends. The V gene's germline CDR1 is SGHAT and CDR2 FQNNGV. The CDR3 sequence is 17 residues long. The CDR3 protein is CASTRLPRGSGANVLTF. CDR3 sequence (DNA): TGTGCCAGCACCCGACTCCCGAGGGGTTCTGGGGCCAACGTCCTGACTTTC.

This clone was seen only a few times. This chain connects TRBV19 to TRBJ2-7, with 11 bases that match TRBD1. Germline V gene data show CDR1 as LNHDA and CDR2 as SQIVND (reference sequence). The CDR3 extends over 15 amino acids. V trimming: 6 bases; J trimming: 2 bases; junction bases outside the gene matches: 6. CDR3 nucleotides: TGTGCCAGTAGCTTTCCGGGACAGGGGGCCTACGAGCAGTACTTC. It is translated as CASSFPGQGAYEQYF.

This clone occurred a few times. V is TRBV14 and J is TRBJ2-7; TRBD2 might be the D (6 bases). Germline V gene sequence: CDR1 SGHDN, CDR2 FVKESK. The germline V and J ends were trimmed by 2 bases and 2 bases, with 16 bases remaining between them. This CDR3 is 16 amino acids long. DNA for the CDR3: TGTGCCAGCAGCCAATTTCTAGCGAACAACCCCTACGAGCAGTACTTC. It yields the protein CASSQFLANNPYEQYF. Drawing the rest from reference TRBV14 and TRBJ2-7, the complete variable domain is EAGVTQFPSHSVIEKGQTVTLRCDPISGHDNLYWYRRVMGKEIKFLLHFVKESKQDESGMPNNRFLAERTGGTYSTLKVQPAELEDSGVYFCASSQFLANNPYEQYFGPGTRLTVT.

The chain joins TRBV6-5 to TRBJ2-7; TRBD2 matches 7 bases. Germline assignment: CDR1 MNHEY and CDR2 SVGAGI. V was pared by 6 bases and J by 0 bases, with 8 bases of the junction left unmatched. The CDR3 spans 15 residues. In DNA, the CDR3 is TGTGCCAGCAGCCGTGTGGCGGGAGACTCCTACGAGCAGTACTTC. This gives the protein CASSRVAGDSYEQYF.

Comment on this clone: The junction departs from the called germline gene at one end, perhaps through a read error. This rearrangement joins TRBV4-2 to TRBJ2-1, with D uncertain. From germline, CDR1 is LGHNA and CDR2 YNFKEQ. The CDR3 spans 14 residues. CDR3 sequence reads: CASSQDLMGRNPIF. CDR3 coding DNA: TGTGCCAGCAGCCAAGATTTAATGGGCCGGAACCCTATCTTC.